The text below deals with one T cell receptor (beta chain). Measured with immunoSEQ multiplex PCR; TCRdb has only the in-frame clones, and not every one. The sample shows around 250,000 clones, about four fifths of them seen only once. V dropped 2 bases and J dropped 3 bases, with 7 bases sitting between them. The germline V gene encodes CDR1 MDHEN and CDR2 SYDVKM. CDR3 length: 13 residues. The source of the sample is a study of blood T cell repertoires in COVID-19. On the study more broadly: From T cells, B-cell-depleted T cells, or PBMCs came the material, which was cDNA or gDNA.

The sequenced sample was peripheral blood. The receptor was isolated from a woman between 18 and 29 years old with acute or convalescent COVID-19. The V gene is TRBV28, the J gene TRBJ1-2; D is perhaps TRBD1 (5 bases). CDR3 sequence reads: CASSLGRDYGYTF. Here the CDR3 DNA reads TGTGCCAGCAGTTTAGGCAGGGACTATGGCTACACCTTC.